Listed below are T cell receptor beta chains from one sample, sequenced in a study of blood T cell repertoires in COVID-19. Clones were sequenced by immunoSEQ multiplex PCR, and TCRdb holds only the in-frame ones, with some missing. The sample lists about 38,000 clones; less than 80% were seen once. The sequencing input was peripheral blood. Source of these receptors: a man between 65 and 80 years old with COVID-19, enrolled during active disease. Each CDR3 is given with its conserved first and last residue. A D gene is named only where the DNA matches it firmly. Not all rows give a size; the values are once, few, many and, for expanded clones, a class.

abundance | j_gene | v_gene | d_gene | CDR3aa | CDR3nt
few | TRBJ1-5 | TRBV7-9 | TRBD1 | CASSPFDRDRQPQHF | TGTGCCAGCAGCCCCTTCGACAGGGATCGCCAGCCCCAGCATTTT
once | TRBJ1-1 | TRBV4-1 | - | CASSHQGYGTEAFF | TGCGCCAGCAGCCATCAGGGTTACGGCACTGAAGCTTTCTTT
- | TRBJ2-7 | TRBV4-1 | TRBD2 | CASSQDTLAGVKAYEQYF | TGCGCCAGCAGCCAAGATACACTAGCGGGAGTAAAGGCCTACGAGCAGTACTTC
- | TRBJ1-3 | TRBV7-6 | - | CASSQMGASGNTIYF | TGTGCCAGCAGCCAGATGGGGGCCTCTGGAAACACCATATATTTT
- | TRBJ2-1 | TRBV5-1 | - | CASSLGGTSEQFF | TGCGCCAGCAGCTTGGGCGGGACTTCTGAGCAGTTCTTC
- | TRBJ2-7 | TRBV4-1 | TRBD1 | CASSQGAGGMYEQYF | TGCGCCAGCAGCCAAGGGGCAGGGGGCATGTACGAGCAGTACTTC
- | TRBJ1-3 | TRBV5-7 | - | CASSLPLSGNTIYF | TGTGCCAGCAGCCTTCCCCTCTCTGGAAACACCATATATTTT
- | TRBJ2-3 | TRBV7-2 | TRBD1 | CASSIDRVADTQYF | TGTGCCAGCAGCATAGACAGGGTTGCAGATACGCAGTATTTT
few | TRBJ2-7 | TRBV19 | - | CASSKGLYEQYF | TGTGCCAGTAGTAAGGGACTTTACGAGCAGTACTTC
once | TRBJ2-2 | TRBV19 | TRBD1 | CASRSTGTANTGELFF | TGTGCCAGTAGGTCAACCGGGACAGCGAACACCGGGGAGCTGTTTTTT
- | TRBJ1-1 | TRBV9 | - | CASSPSGGNTEAFF | TGTGCCAGCAGCCCTAGCGGGGGAAACACTGAAGCTTTCTTT
- | TRBJ2-2 | TRBV16 | TRBD2 | CASSVTSGIVGELFF | TGTGCCAGCAGCGTCACTAGCGGGATTGTCGGGGAGCTGTTTTTT
- | TRBJ1-1 | TRBV18 | TRBD1 | CASSPGQGNTEAFF | TGTGCCAGCTCACCGGGACAGGGGAACACTGAAGCTTTCTTT
- | TRBJ2-3 | TRBV30 | - | CAWSVRGALTDTQYF | TGTGCCTGGAGTGTACGGGGGGCTCTCACAGATACGCAGTATTTT
- | TRBJ1-1 | TRBV7-3 | TRBD1 | CASSLTGQGWTEAFF | TGTGCCAGCAGCTTAACCGGACAGGGATGGACTGAAGCTTTCTTT
- | TRBJ1-5 | TRBV6-6 | - | CASSRRYLRAHSNQPQHF | TGTGCCAGCAGTCGTCGGTATTTGAGGGCCCATAGCAATCAGCCCCAGCATTTT
- | TRBJ1-2 | TRBV19 | - | CASQGKNIANYGYTF | TGTGCCAGTCAGGGAAAGAATATAGCTAACTATGGCTACACCTTC
- | TRBJ2-3 | TRBV4-1 | TRBD2 | CASSQELAGNTDTQYF | TGCGCCAGCAGCCAAGAACTAGCGGGAAACACAGATACGCAGTATTTT
- | TRBJ1-1 | TRBV4-3 | TRBD1 | CASSHPGGITEAFF | TGCGCCAGCAGCCATCCAGGGGGGATCACTGAAGCTTTCTTT
- | TRBJ1-1 | TRBV20-1 | TRBD1 | CSASGTGQHTEAFF | TGCAGTGCCAGTGGGACAGGACAACACACTGAAGCTTTCTTT
- | TRBJ2-7 | TRBV18 | - | CASSPPQGYEQYF | TGTGCCAGCTCACCACCGCAGGGGTACGAGCAGTACTTC